Here is one T cell receptor (beta chain) with its context. Its target is unknown. Unique molecular identifiers were built into the TCRbeta library. TCRdb reanalysed the PCR reads using MiXCR and keeps one entry per CDR3 protein. This table holds 90,000 to 130,000 distinct CDR3 sequences, 10% to 13% found once. The data derive from a study of T-cell reconstitution after alpha-beta-depleted transplantation in children. CDR1 and CDR2 (germline): ENHRY, SYGVKD. CDR3 length equals 14 residues. The ends were cut back, 7 bases at V and 10 bases at J, with 19 bases in the middle. Study-level points and caveats: Counts and diversity of T cells one year after transplant came mostly from newly produced T cells. Reportedly, only several hundred clones from non-depleted graft cells drove alpha-beta T-cell counts at about two months.

The sample consisted of PBMCs, taken before TCRalphabeta/CD19-depleted stem cell transplant. The sequence was collected from a boy younger than 10 with acute lymphoblastic leukemia, due to receive a stem cell transplant. V and J are TRBV10-3 and TRBJ2-2, with D tentatively TRBD1 (6 bases). This CDR3 reads CAITPSGAGSELFF. CDR3 nucleotides: TGTGCCATCACTCCCTCAGGGGCCGGTTCGGAGCTGTTTTTT.